The sequence of this T cell receptor beta chain was determined in a study of cytomegalovirus exposure and HLA in healthy donors. Study outcomes and limitations: The authors later linked a missense DCLRE1C variant to TCR beta V- and J-gene trimming.

For this clone: The target antigen is unknown.

This CDR3 has 14 residues. In germline, CDR1 is SGHAT, CDR2 FQNNGV. V was cut by 1 base and J by 0 bases, with 7 bases left in between. Use of 60 Vbeta and 13 Jbeta primers characterized the PCR. Profiling relied on immunoSEQ multiplex PCR, and the TCRdb table lists in-frame clones only, not all of them. The sample has roughly 52,000 clones, approximately 80% seen once. This TCR was sampled from a female donor in good health and CMV-seronegative. J is TRBJ2-7 and V is TRBV11-2, with unresolved D. Sequenced sample: PBMCs. CDR3 residues: CASSLVSGSYEQYF. The CDR3 DNA sequence: TGTGCCAGCAGCTTAGTGTCAGGCTCCTACGAGCAGTACTTC.